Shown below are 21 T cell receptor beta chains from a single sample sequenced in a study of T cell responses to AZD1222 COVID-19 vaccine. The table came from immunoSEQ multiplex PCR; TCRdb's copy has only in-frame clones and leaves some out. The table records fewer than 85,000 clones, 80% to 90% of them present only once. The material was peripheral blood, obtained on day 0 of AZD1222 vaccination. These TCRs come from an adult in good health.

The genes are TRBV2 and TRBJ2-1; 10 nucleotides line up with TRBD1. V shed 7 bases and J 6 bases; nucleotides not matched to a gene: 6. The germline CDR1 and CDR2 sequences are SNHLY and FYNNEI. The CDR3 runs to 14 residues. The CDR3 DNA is TGTGCCAGCACGGGGACAGGGGATTCCAATGAGCAGTTCTTC. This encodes CASTGTGDSNEQFF.

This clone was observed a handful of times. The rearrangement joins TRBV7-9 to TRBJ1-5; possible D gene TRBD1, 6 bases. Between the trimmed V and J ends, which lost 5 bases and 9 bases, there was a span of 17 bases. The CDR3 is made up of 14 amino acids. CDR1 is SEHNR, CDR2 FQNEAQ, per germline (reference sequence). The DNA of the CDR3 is TGTGCCAGCAGCGCCCCGGGGGGGCAGTCGCCCCAGCATTTT. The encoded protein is CASSAPGGQSPQHF.

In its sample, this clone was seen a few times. In DNA, the CDR3 is TGTGCCAGCAGCCCCAACACAGATACGCAGTATTTT. It is translated as CASSPNTDTQYF. This chain joins TRBV7-9 and TRBJ2-3; D is unclear. Germline values: CDR1 SEHNR, CDR2 FQNEAQ (reference sequence). Trimming removed 5 bases from V and 2 bases from J, with 5 bases in between. This CDR3 has 12 residues.

CDR3 nucleotides: TGTGCCAGTAGTAGCGGGAGGGCCGGTACCGGGGAGCTGTTTTTT. Its protein product is CASSSGRAGTGELFF. This chain connects TRBV19 to TRBJ2-2, with TRBD2 matching over 9 bases. The CDR3 covers 15 residues. Germline trimming cut 4 bases from V and 5 bases from J; bases unmatched to any gene: 5. Looked up from germline, CDR1 is LNHDA and CDR2 is SQIVND (reference sequence).

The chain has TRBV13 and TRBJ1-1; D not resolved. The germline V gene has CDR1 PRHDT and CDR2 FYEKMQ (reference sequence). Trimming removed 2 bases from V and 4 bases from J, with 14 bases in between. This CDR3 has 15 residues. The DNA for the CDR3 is TGTGCCAGCAGCTTAAGGGTGGAGGGAGGCACTGAAGCTTTCTTT. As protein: CASSLRVEGGTEAFF.

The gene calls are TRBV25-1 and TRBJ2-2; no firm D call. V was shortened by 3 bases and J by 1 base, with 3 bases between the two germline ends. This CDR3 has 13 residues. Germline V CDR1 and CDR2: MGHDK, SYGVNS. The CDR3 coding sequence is TGTGCCAGCAGTGAGGGGAACACCGGGGAGCTGTTTTTT. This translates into CASSEGNTGELFF.

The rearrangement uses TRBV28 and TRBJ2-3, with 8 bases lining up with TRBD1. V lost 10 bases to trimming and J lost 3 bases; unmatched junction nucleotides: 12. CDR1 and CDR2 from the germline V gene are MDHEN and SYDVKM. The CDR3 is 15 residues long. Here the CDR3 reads CATRTGTVGTDTQYF. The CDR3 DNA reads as TGTGCCACCCGGACAGGGACCGTCGGAACAGATACGCAGTATTTT.

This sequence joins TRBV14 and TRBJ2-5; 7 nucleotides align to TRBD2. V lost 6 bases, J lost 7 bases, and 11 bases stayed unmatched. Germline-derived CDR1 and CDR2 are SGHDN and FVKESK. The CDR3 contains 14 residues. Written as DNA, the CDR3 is TGTGCCAGCAGTCTAAAAAGCAGGGAGGGGACCCAGTACTTC. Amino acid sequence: CASSLKSREGTQYF.

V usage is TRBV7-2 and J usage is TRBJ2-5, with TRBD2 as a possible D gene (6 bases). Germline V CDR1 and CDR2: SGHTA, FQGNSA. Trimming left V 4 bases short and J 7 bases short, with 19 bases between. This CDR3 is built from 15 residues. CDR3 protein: CASSSYRGAEGTQYF. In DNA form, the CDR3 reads TGTGCCAGCAGCTCCTATCGTGGGGCGGAGGGGACCCAGTACTTC.

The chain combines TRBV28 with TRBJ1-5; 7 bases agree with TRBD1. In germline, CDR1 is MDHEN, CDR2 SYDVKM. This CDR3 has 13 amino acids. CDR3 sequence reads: CGGGGDSNQPQHF. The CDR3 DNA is TGTGGGGGAGGGGGCGACAGCAATCAGCCCCAGCATTTT.

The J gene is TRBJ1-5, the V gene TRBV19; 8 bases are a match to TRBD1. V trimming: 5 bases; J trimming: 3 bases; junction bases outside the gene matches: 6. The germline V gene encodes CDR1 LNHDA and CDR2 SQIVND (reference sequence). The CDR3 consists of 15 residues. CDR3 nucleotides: TGTGCCAGTAGTGATCGACAGGGGATCAATCAGCCCCAGCATTTT. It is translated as CASSDRQGINQPQHF.

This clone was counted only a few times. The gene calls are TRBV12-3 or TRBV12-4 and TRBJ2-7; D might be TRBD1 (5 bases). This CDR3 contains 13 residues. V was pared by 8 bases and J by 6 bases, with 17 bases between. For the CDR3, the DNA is TGTGCCAGCCGCCGTAGCCCAGGGTCCGAGCAGTACTTC. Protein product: CASRRSPGSEQYF.

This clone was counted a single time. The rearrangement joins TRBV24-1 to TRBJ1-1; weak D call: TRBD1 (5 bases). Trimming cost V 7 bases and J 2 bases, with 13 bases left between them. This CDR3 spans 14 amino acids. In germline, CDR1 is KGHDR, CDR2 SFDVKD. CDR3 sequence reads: CATRSTEFNTEAFF. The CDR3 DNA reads TGTGCCACCAGGTCGACAGAGTTCAACACTGAAGCTTTCTTT.

As DNA, the CDR3 is TGTGCCAGCAGGGGACATCCCGGCACAGATACGCAGTATTTT. Amino acids: CASRGHPGTDTQYF. The chain has TRBV7-6 and TRBJ2-3, with a weak D call TRBD1 (6 bases). The CDR3 covers 14 residues. V shed 6 bases and J shed 1 base, with 11 bases lying between them. Germline V gene sequence: CDR1 SGHVS, CDR2 FNYEAQ.

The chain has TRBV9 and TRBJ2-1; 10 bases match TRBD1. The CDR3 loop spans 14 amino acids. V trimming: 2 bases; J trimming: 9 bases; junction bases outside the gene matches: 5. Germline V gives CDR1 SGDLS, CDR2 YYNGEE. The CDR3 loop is CASSVRQGAVEQFF. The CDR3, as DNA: TGTGCCAGCAGCGTGAGACAGGGGGCAGTTGAGCAGTTCTTC.

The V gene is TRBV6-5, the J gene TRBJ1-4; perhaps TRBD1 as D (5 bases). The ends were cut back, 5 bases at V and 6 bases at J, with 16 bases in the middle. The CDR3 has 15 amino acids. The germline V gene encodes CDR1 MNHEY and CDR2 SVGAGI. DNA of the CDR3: TGTGCCAGCAGTCCCAGTTGGGGCCTTGATGAAAAACTGTTTTTT. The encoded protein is CASSPSWGLDEKLFF.

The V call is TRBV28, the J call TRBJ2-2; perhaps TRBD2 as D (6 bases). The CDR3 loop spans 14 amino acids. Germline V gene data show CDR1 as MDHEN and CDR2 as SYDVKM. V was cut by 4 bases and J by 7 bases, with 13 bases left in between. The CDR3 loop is CASSSGDGVGELFF. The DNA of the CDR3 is TGTGCCAGCAGTTCGGGGGACGGTGTCGGGGAGCTGTTTTTT.

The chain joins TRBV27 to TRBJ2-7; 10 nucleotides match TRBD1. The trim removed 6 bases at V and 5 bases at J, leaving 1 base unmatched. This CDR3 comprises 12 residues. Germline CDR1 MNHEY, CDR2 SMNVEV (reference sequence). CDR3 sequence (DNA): TGTGCCAGCAGGGGACAGGGGAACGAGCAGTACTTC. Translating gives CASRGQGNEQYF.

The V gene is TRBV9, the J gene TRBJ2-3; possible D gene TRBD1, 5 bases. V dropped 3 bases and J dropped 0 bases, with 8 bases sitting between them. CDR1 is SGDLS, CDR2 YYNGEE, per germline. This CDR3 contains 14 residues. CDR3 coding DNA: TGTGCCAGCAGCGCGGACAAAAGCACAGATACGCAGTATTTT. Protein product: CASSADKSTDTQYF.

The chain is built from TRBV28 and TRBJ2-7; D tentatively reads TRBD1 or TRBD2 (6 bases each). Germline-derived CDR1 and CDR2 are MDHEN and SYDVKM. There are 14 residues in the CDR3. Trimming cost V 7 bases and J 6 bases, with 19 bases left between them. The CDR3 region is CASKPGQGGGEQYF. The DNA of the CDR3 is TGTGCCAGCAAACCGGGACAAGGAGGGGGCGAGCAGTACTTC.

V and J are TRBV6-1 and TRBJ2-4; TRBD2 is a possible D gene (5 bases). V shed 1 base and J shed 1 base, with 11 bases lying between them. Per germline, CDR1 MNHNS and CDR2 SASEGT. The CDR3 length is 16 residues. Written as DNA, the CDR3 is TGTGCCAGCAGTGAAGACTCGACGGGGGCCAAAAACATTCAGTACTTC. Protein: CASSEDSTGAKNIQYF.